Following are 21 T cell receptor beta chains from one sample sequenced in a study of blood T cell repertoires in COVID-19. The method was immunoSEQ multiplex PCR; TCRdb's version includes in-frame clones alone and lacks a portion of them. The table has roughly 160,000 clones, 70% to 90% seen once. The sequencing input was peripheral blood. These receptors were collected from a woman older than 75 with COVID-19, enrolled during active disease.

The rearrangement joins TRBV11-3 to TRBJ1-1; D uncertain. The CDR3 is 15 residues long. The V gene's germline CDR1 is SGHNT and CDR2 YENEEA. V gave up 1 base and J gave up 0 bases, with 9 bases separating them. CDR3 sequence reads: CASSLGRNLNTEAFF. DNA for the CDR3: TGTGCCAGCAGCTTAGGGCGGAACTTGAACACTGAAGCTTTCTTT.

The chain carries TRBV19 and TRBJ2-1, with TRBD2 matching over 14 bases. The CDR3 contains 15 residues. Trimming took 5 bases from V and 9 from J; bases not matched to a gene: 6. CDR1 is LNHDA and CDR2 is SQIVND in the germline V gene (reference sequence). The CDR3 protein is CASSFGTSGSSEQFF. The CDR3 region has the DNA TGTGCCAGTAGTTTCGGGACTAGCGGGAGTTCTGAGCAGTTCTTC.

The chain combines TRBV6-4 with TRBJ1-3, with D perhaps matching TRBD1 (5 bases). Trimming cost V 0 bases and J 3 bases, with 18 bases left between them. CDR3 length: 18 amino acids. Looked up from germline, CDR1 is MRHNA and CDR2 is SNTAGT. The CDR3 DNA sequence: TGTGCCAGCAGTGACTCGAAAGTCAGGGAACAGAATGGAAACACCATATATTTT. It translates to CASSDSKVREQNGNTIYF.

This chain joins TRBV19 and TRBJ1-3; no definite D call. Between the trimmed V and J ends, which lost 3 bases and 6 bases, there was a span of 18 bases. CDR1 LNHDA and CDR2 SQIVND come from the germline V gene (reference sequence). This CDR3 is built from 16 residues. The CDR3 sequence: CASSIMARRGVNTIYF. CDR3 coding DNA: TGTGCCAGTAGTATTATGGCCCGAAGAGGCGTAAACACCATATATTTT.

The chain is built from TRBV4-1 and TRBJ1-4; 7 nucleotides align to TRBD1. The V and J ends lost 4 bases and 8 bases, in that order; junction bases with no gene match: 13. Germline V gene lookup returns CDR1 MGHRA and CDR2 YSYEKL. The CDR3 loop spans 16 amino acids. The CDR3 loop reads CASSPLTLGTAEKLFF. The CDR3 DNA follows: TGCGCCAGCAGCCCCCTAACCCTAGGGACAGCCGAAAAACTGTTTTTT.

V gene TRBV28 combines with J gene TRBJ1-5; D is unresolved. The CDR3 length is 15 residues. V was pared by 4 bases and J by 3 bases, with 13 bases between. CDR1 and CDR2 from the germline V gene are MDHEN and SYDVKM. The DNA of the CDR3 is TGTGCCAGCAGTTCCGGCCACTATTCCAATCAGCCCCAGCATTTT. Protein sequence: CASSSGHYSNQPQHF.

This clone has just one count. The rearrangement uses TRBV27 and TRBJ1-2; TRBD1 might be the D (6 bases). The CDR3 sequence is 17 residues long. Germline CDR1 and CDR2: MNHEY and SMNVEV (reference sequence). The germline V and J ends were trimmed by 8 bases and 4 bases, with 26 bases remaining between them. CDR3 amino acids: CASRPSGRGRRGYGYTF. As DNA, the CDR3 is TGTGCCAGCCGGCCGAGTGGCAGGGGAAGACGGGGCTATGGCTACACCTTC.

V and J are TRBV5-1 and TRBJ2-5, with 10 bases identical to TRBD2. This CDR3 spans 15 amino acids. With V trimmed by 2 bases and J by 4 bases, 5 bases remained unmatched. Germline CDR1 is SGHRS and CDR2 is YFSETQ. The CDR3, as DNA: TGCGCCAGCAGCTTCGGACTAGCGGCACCAGAGACCCAGTACTTC. This codes for CASSFGLAAPETQYF.

The chain links TRBV29-1 to TRBJ2-1, with D hard to call. V lost 5 bases to trimming and J lost 7 bases, with 9 bases between them. CDR1 and CDR2 from the germline V gene are SQVTM and ANQGSEA. There are 11 residues in the CDR3. Here the CDR3 DNA reads TGCAGCGTTCCGGCGGTAAATGAGCAGTTCTTC. It translates to CSVPAVNEQFF.

J is TRBJ2-1 and V is TRBV3-1 (or the pseudogene TRBV3-2); possible D gene TRBD2, 6 bases. Germline values: CDR1 LGHDT, CDR2 YNNKEL (reference sequence). There are 13 residues in the CDR3. The V end was cut by 7 bases, the J end by 3 bases, with 10 bases between. For the CDR3, the DNA is TGTGCCAGCACATGGCGGGACTACAATGAGCAGTTCTTC. This sequence encodes CASTWRDYNEQFF.

The V gene is TRBV4-1, the J gene TRBJ2-1; possibly TRBD2 for D (7 bases). Trimming removed 4 bases at V and 9 bases at J, with 28 bases between. Germline values: CDR1 MGHRA, CDR2 YSYEKL. This CDR3 contains 18 residues. CDR3: CASSPGGWGGGNTSEQFF. CDR3 nucleotides: TGCGCCAGCAGCCCCGGGGGCTGGGGAGGGGGAAATACAAGTGAGCAGTTCTTC.

The chain links TRBV19 to TRBJ1-1; TRBD1 aligns across 8 bases. V was clipped by 5 bases and J by 1 base; unmatched bases: 3. Germline loops: CDR1 LNHDA, CDR2 SQIVND (reference sequence). The CDR3 loop spans 14 amino acids. The CDR3 is CASSGDRRNTEAFF. DNA of the CDR3: TGTGCCAGTAGTGGGGACAGGAGGAACACTGAAGCTTTCTTT.

This sequence joins TRBV7-9 and TRBJ1-6, with 8 nucleotides matching TRBD1. Per the germline V gene, CDR1 is SEHNR and CDR2 is FQNEAQ (reference sequence). J gave up 4 bases and V 5 bases, and 10 bases lay outside the gene matches. The CDR3 is 17 residues long. CDR3: CASSPSTGAIYNSPLHF. The CDR3, as DNA: TGTGCCAGCAGCCCGTCGACAGGGGCCATTTATAATTCACCCCTCCACTTT.

The chain recombines TRBV5-1 with TRBJ2-5, with 7 bases lining up with TRBD2. J gave up 5 bases and V 4 bases, and 11 bases lay outside the gene matches. The germline V gene encodes CDR1 SGHRS and CDR2 YFSETQ. The CDR3 has 15 residues. CDR3 nucleotide sequence: TGCGCCAGCAGCCCCCCTGCGGGAGCAGGCGAGACCCAGTACTTC. Protein: CASSPPAGAGETQYF.

V gene TRBV7-8 combines with J gene TRBJ2-7; TRBD2 agrees at 8 bases. The CDR3 totals 19 residues. After removal of 0 bases from V and 2 bases from J, the junction contained 15 bases not matched to a gene. CDR1 is SGHVS and CDR2 is FQNEAQ in the germline V gene. This chain's CDR3 is CASSLARARAGGPTYEQYF. The CDR3 DNA reads as TGTGCCAGCAGCTTAGCGCGGGCCCGGGCGGGAGGCCCCACCTACGAGCAGTACTTC. The full variable domain, rest sourced from reference TRBV7-8 and TRBJ2-7, is GAGVSQSPRYKVAKRGQDVALRCDPISGHVSLFWYQQALGQGPEFLTYFQNEAQLDKSGLPSDRFFAERPEGSVSTLKIQRTQQEDSAVYLCASSLARARAGGPTYEQYFGPGTRLTVT.

The V call is TRBV28, the J call TRBJ1-2; TRBD1 is a possible D gene (5 bases). V lost 5 bases, J lost 8 bases, and 12 bases lay in between. The CDR3 covers 12 residues. The germline gives CDR1 MDHEN, CDR2 SYDVKM. The CDR3 loop is CASSVDIRGYTF. The CDR3 DNA is TGTGCCAGCAGTGTGGACATCCGCGGCTACACCTTC.

The V call is TRBV5-1, the J call TRBJ2-1; TRBD2 aligns across 9 bases. CDR1 is SGHRS and CDR2 is YFSETQ in the germline V gene. The CDR3 runs 17 residues. V lost 6 bases to trimming and J lost 10 bases; unmatched junction nucleotides: 20. The DNA for the CDR3 is TGCGCCAGCACCACATTCACCCAAGGGCTAGCGGGAAAAGAGCAGTTCTTC. Its translation: CASTTFTQGLAGKEQFF. The full variable domain, completed using reference TRBV5-1 and TRBJ2-1, is KAGVTQTPRYLIKTRGQQVTLSCSPISGHRSVSWYQQTPGQGLQFLFEYFSETQRNKGNFPGRFSGRQFSNSRSEMNVSTLELGDSALYLCASTTFTQGLAGKEQFFGPGTRLTVL.

This chain joins TRBV19 and TRBJ1-5, with D unclear. V was shortened by 10 bases and J by 2 bases, with 12 bases between the two germline ends. There are 13 residues in the CDR3. Germline CDR1 is LNHDA and CDR2 is SQIVND (reference sequence). The CDR3 reads CATTVRGNQPQHF. In DNA, the CDR3 is TGTGCCACCACCGTACGGGGCAATCAGCCCCAGCATTTT.

The gene calls are TRBV3-1 (or the pseudogene TRBV3-2) and TRBJ1-2; TRBD1 aligns across 7 bases. This CDR3 comprises 12 residues. From germline, CDR1 is LGHDT and CDR2 YNNKEL (reference sequence). V shed 1 base, J shed 10 bases, and the junction held 3 bases outside the gene matches. CDR3 nucleotide sequence: TGTGCCAGCAGCCAAGCGGGGACAGCCTACACCTTC. This codes for CASSQAGTAYTF.

The chain links TRBV5-1 to TRBJ2-2; TRBD2 matches at 10 bases. CDR1 SGHRS and CDR2 YFSETQ come from the germline V gene. Germline trimming cut 0 bases from V and 0 bases from J; bases unmatched to any gene: 2. CDR3 length: 17 residues. CDR3: CASSLALAGPNTGELFF. CDR3 DNA: TGCGCCAGCAGCTTGGCACTAGCGGGGCCGAACACCGGGGAGCTGTTTTTT.

The genes are TRBV7-9 and TRBJ2-5; unclear D gene. With 5 bases removed from V and 7 bases from J, the gap between germline ends came to 14 bases. The CDR3 totals 13 residues. In germline, CDR1 is SEHNR, CDR2 FQNEAQ (reference sequence). CDR3: CASSLEAGGTQYF. The CDR3 DNA reads as TGTGCCAGCAGCCTTGAGGCTGGCGGGACCCAGTACTTC. Variable domain in full (rest from reference TRBV7-9 and TRBJ2-5): DTGVSQNPRHKITKRGQNVTFRCDPISEHNRLYWYRQTLGQGPEFLTYFQNEAQLEKSRLLSDRFSAERPKGSFSTLEIQRTEQGDSAMYLCASSLEAGGTQYFGPGTRLLVL.